This T cell receptor (beta chain) is from a study of OX40 agonist ivuxolimab in advanced cancers. TCRdb's copy holds only in-frame clones and misses some; the assay was immunoSEQ multiplex PCR. Counted here are tens of thousands of clones, roughly 85% occurring once; the ten biggest clones make up under 0.75%. The CDR3 is 17 residues long. The rearrangement uses TRBV21-1 and TRBJ1-2; TRBD1, the table's D call, was not compared with the DNA. TRBV21-1 has pseudogene status. The input for sequencing was CD4+ or CD8+ T cells sorted from blood, taken in a trial of the OX40 agonist ivuxolimab. The sequence derives from an adult with an advanced solid tumor such as melanoma, head and neck, liver or kidney cancer. The CDR3 region has the DNA TGTGCCAGCAGCAAAGTTTCCGCGACAGGGGTTAACTATGGCTACACCTTC. Its translation: CASSKVSATGVNYGYTF.